Listed here are 30 T cell receptor beta chains from one sample, sequenced in a study of cytomegalovirus exposure and HLA in healthy donors. Use of 60 Vbeta and 13 Jbeta primers characterized the PCR. Sequencing used immunoSEQ multiplex PCR; TCRdb keeps in-frame clones, though not all of them. In the table there are under 200,000 clones, approximately 88% of which are singletons. Sequencing was carried out using PBMCs. These receptors all stem from a woman aged 45-59 years in good health and CMV-seropositive.

Comment on this clone: The sample has other DNA sequences that encode this CDR3 too. V gene TRBV6-6 combines with J gene TRBJ1-1; no reliable D call. Germline values: CDR1 MNHNY, CDR2 SVGAGI (reference sequence). V was pared by 2 bases and J by 5 bases, with 9 bases between. The CDR3 is made up of 13 amino acids. The DNA for the CDR3 is TGTGCCAGCAGTTACGGTCGGGGTACTGAAGCTTTCTTT. It translates to CASSYGRGTEAFF.

The chain has TRBV4-2 and TRBJ1-2; 7 bases are a match to TRBD1. V was clipped by 2 bases and J by 6 bases; unmatched bases: 9. This CDR3 has 15 residues. Germline CDR1 is LGHNA and CDR2 is YNFKEQ. The CDR3 coding sequence is TGTGCCAGCAGCCAACCAACCGACAGGGTGAATGGCTACACCTTC. This sequence encodes CASSQPTDRVNGYTF.

The rearrangement joins TRBV28 to TRBJ1-2; D is undetermined. There are 12 residues in the CDR3. The V and J ends lost 2 bases and 8 bases respectively, with 9 bases between them. Looked up from germline, CDR1 is MDHEN and CDR2 is SYDVKM. The CDR3 DNA reads TGTGCCAGCAGTTTAGTGAATGGCGGCTACACCTTC. Its translation is CASSLVNGGYTF.

The J gene is TRBJ2-7, the V gene TRBV18, with 8 positions matching TRBD1. With 5 bases clipped from V and 5 bases from J, the junction kept 5 bases outside the gene matches. The length of the CDR3 is 13 residues. Germline CDR1 reads KGHSH; CDR2 reads LQKENI. The CDR3 DNA follows: TGTGCCAGCTCAAAAGACAGGGGAGACGAGCAGTACTTC. It specifies CASSKDRGDEQYF. Looking up the rest from reference TRBV18 and TRBJ2-7 gives the full variable domain: NAGVMQNPRHLVRRRGQEARLRCSPMKGHSHVYWYRQLPEEGLKFMVYLQKENIIDESGMPKERFSAEFPKEGPSILRIQQVVRGDSAAYFCASSKDRGDEQYFGPGTRLTVT.

This clone was seen once. The chain couples TRBV7-9 to TRBJ2-7; D unresolved. CDR3 size: 13 residues. The germline V gene has CDR1 SEHNR and CDR2 FQNEAQ (reference sequence). V gave up 4 bases and J gave up 3 bases, with 10 bases separating them. The CDR3 DNA reads as TGTGCCAGCAGCTCCCCCGAGAGCTACGAGCAGTACTTC. This codes for CASSSPESYEQYF.

The chain has TRBV15 and TRBJ2-5, with D possibly TRBD2 on 6 matching bases. This CDR3 has 15 residues. With 4 bases removed from V and 5 bases from J, the gap between germline ends came to 17 bases. From germline, CDR1 is LNHNV and CDR2 YYDKDF (reference sequence). The CDR3 spells CATSTHLAFDETQYF. The CDR3 nucleotides are TGTGCCACCAGCACTCACCTAGCGTTTGACGAGACCCAGTACTTC.

The V and J genes are TRBV5-6 and TRBJ1-3; no reliable D call. Trimming took off 4 bases at V and 4 bases at J, with 21 bases between the two ends. This CDR3 comprises 17 residues. Germline V lookup: CDR1 SGHDT, CDR2 YYEEEE. For the CDR3, the DNA is TGTGCCAGCAGCCTGACTCCTGACCATAAAGAGGGAAACACCATATATTTT. Translating gives CASSLTPDHKEGNTIYF.

The chain couples TRBV9 to TRBJ2-3, with a possible D match to TRBD2 (7 bases). V was shortened by 4 bases and J by 3 bases, with 21 bases between the two germline ends. Germline V gives CDR1 SGDLS, CDR2 YYNGEE. The length of the CDR3 is 17 residues. Written as DNA, the CDR3 is TGTGCCAGCAGCCCAGGGAGGGGGGGGCCGGGGACAGATACGCAGTATTTT. It encodes CASSPGRGGPGTDTQYF.

This sequence joins TRBV25-1 and TRBJ2-3; 8 nucleotides line up with TRBD2. V lost 2 bases, J lost 1 base, and 8 bases stayed unmatched. This CDR3 is 17 amino acids long. The germline V gene encodes CDR1 MGHDK and CDR2 SYGVNS. CDR3 DNA sequence: TGTGCCAGCAGTGAACGCCCCGCGGGGGGCCGCACAGATACGCAGTATTTT. Its translation is CASSERPAGGRTDTQYF.

The chain joins TRBV7-8 to TRBJ2-3, with 7 positions matching TRBD2. Germline assignment: CDR1 SGHVS and CDR2 FQNEAQ. CDR3 length equals 17 residues. Trimming at V came to 0 bases and at J to 0 bases, leaving 6 bases not matched to a gene. This CDR3 is CASSLAWGRGSTDTQYF. The CDR3 DNA follows: TGTGCCAGCAGCTTAGCGTGGGGGAGGGGAAGCACAGATACGCAGTATTTT.

This clone is a singleton in its sample. The V call is TRBV6-5, the J call TRBJ2-7; 8 positions match TRBD1. CDR1 is MNHEY, CDR2 SVGAGI, per germline. This CDR3 region has 14 residues. The V gene end was trimmed by 8 bases and the J gene end by 2 bases; junction bases not matched to a gene: 8. CDR3 nucleotides: TGTGCCAGCTGCGTCGGACAGGGAACCTACGAGCAGTACTTC. Translating gives CASCVGQGTYEQYF.

Worth noting for this clone: Other DNA sequences from this sample encode an identical CDR3 as well. V gene TRBV6-1 combines with J gene TRBJ1-2; possible D gene TRBD1, 5 bases. The V end lost 5 bases, the J end lost 2 bases, and 6 bases lay between the germline ends. Germline assignment: CDR1 MNHNS and CDR2 SASEGT. This CDR3 spans 12 amino acids. The chain's CDR3 is CASSQGNYGYTF. The CDR3 coding sequence is TGTGCCAGCAGTCAGGGAAACTATGGCTACACCTTC.

The chain employs TRBV27 and TRBJ1-5; 9 bases map to TRBD1. CDR1 is MNHEY and CDR2 is SMNVEV in the germline V gene (reference sequence). The CDR3 length is 14 residues. J was trimmed by 5 bases and V by 5 bases; bases with no gene match: 4. For the CDR3, the DNA is TGTGCCAGCAGTCCAACAGGGGGCCATCAGCCCCAGCATTTT. This encodes CASSPTGGHQPQHF.

The V gene is TRBV4-2, the J gene TRBJ2-3, with D possibly being TRBD1 (5 bases). The CDR3 spans 14 residues. Trimming stripped 6 bases from V and 5 bases from J, with 15 bases between. Germline assignment: CDR1 LGHNA and CDR2 YNFKEQ. The CDR3 sequence is CASSVDSRGDTQYF. The CDR3 nucleotides are TGTGCCAGCAGTGTCGACAGCCGCGGAGATACGCAGTATTTT.

This chain links TRBV5-5 with TRBJ2-3; 11 bases agree with TRBD1. CDR3 length: 16 residues. With V trimmed by 2 bases and J by 4 bases, 6 bases remained unmatched. Germline CDR1 reads SGHKS; CDR2 reads YYEKEE (reference sequence). CDR3 DNA sequence: TGTGCCAGCAGCTTTGCGGACAGGGGGCTGGCAGATACGCAGTATTTT. Residues: CASSFADRGLADTQYF.

V and J are TRBV18 and TRBJ2-5, with 8 bases that match TRBD1. The J call may be faulty, since TRBJ2-7 better matches the DNA end. The CDR3 extends over 17 amino acids. The V gene's germline CDR1 is KGHSH and CDR2 LQKENI. The CDR3 sequence is CASSPRTGSGSSYEQYF. Written as DNA, the CDR3 is TGTGCCAGCTCACCAAGGACAGGGTCGGGTAGCTCCTACGAGCAGTACTTC.

CDR3 protein: CATSRLRPGNNYNEQFF. The CDR3 DNA reads as TGTGCCACCAGCAGACTCCGGCCAGGGAATAATTACAATGAGCAGTTCTTC. This sequence joins TRBV15 and TRBJ2-1; D may be TRBD1 (5 bases). The V and J ends lost 2 bases and 4 bases respectively, with 18 bases between them. The CDR3 has 17 amino acids. From germline, CDR1 is LNHNV and CDR2 YYDKDF (reference sequence).

V and J are TRBV19 and TRBJ2-1; D perhaps matches TRBD2 (7 bases). This CDR3 spans 15 amino acids. The germline gives CDR1 LNHDA, CDR2 SQIVND (reference sequence). V was pared by 0 bases and J by 4 bases, with 10 bases between. In nucleotides, the CDR3 is TGTGCCAGTAGTATAGAGCGGGGGCAATACAATGAGCAGTTCTTC. Amino acids: CASSIERGQYNEQFF.

The chain uses TRBV30 and TRBJ2-3; 7 bases map to TRBD2. There are 13 residues in the CDR3. With V trimmed by 5 bases and J by 2 bases, 4 bases remained unmatched. CDR1 is GTSNPN and CDR2 is SVGIG in the germline V gene (reference sequence). The CDR3 DNA sequence: TGTGCCTGGTCTAGCGGTTCCACAGATACGCAGTATTTT. It is translated as CAWSSGSTDTQYF. Variable domain in full (rest from reference TRBV30 and TRBJ2-3): SQTIHQWPATLVQPVGSPLSLECTVEGTSNPNLYWYRQAAGRGLQLLFYSVGIGQISSEVPQNLSASRPQDRQFILSSKKLLLSDSGFYLCAWSSGSTDTQYFGPGTRLTVL.

This chain joins TRBV19 and TRBJ2-3, with a tentative D call TRBD1 (5 bases). This CDR3 contains 13 residues. Germline V gene lookup returns CDR1 LNHDA and CDR2 SQIVND (reference sequence). Trimming stripped 6 bases from V and 1 base from J, with 8 bases between. The CDR3: CASRGLGTDTQYF. The CDR3 DNA is TGTGCCAGTAGGGGGCTGGGCACAGATACGCAGTATTTT.

V gene TRBV2 combines with J gene TRBJ2-3; D possibly corresponds to TRBD2 (6 bases). Germline V gene sequence: CDR1 SNHLY, CDR2 FYNNEI. There are 14 residues in the CDR3. The germline V and J ends were trimmed by 3 bases and 5 bases, with 12 bases remaining between them. DNA for the CDR3: TGTGCCAGCAGTGAGAGCAGGGAGGTAGATACGCAGTATTTT. Amino acids: CASSESREVDTQYF.

The chain employs TRBV7-3 and TRBJ2-5; D not certain. TRBJ2-7 explains the end of the DNA better; the J call may be wrong. Germline CDR1 SGHTA, CDR2 FQGTGA. The CDR3 runs 13 residues. CDR3 residues: CASSLIGRGEQYF. CDR3 DNA sequence: TGTGCCAGCAGCTTAATAGGTCGAGGCGAGCAGTACTTC.

In its sample, this clone was seen a few times. The chain couples TRBV4-1 to TRBJ2-1; D is uncertain. Trimming left V 0 bases short and J 3 bases short, with 12 bases between. Per the germline V gene, CDR1 is MGHRA and CDR2 is YSYEKL. CDR3 length: 16 residues. CDR3 nucleotides: TGCGCCAGCAGCCAAGAACGCCAGGTACTCTACAATGAGCAGTTCTTC. The encoded protein is CASSQERQVLYNEQFF.

The chain carries TRBV7-9 and TRBJ2-3, with 7 bases fitting TRBD2. CDR1 and CDR2 from the germline V gene are SEHNR and FQNEAQ (reference sequence). J gave up 12 bases and V 4 bases, and 4 bases lay outside the gene matches. The CDR3 is 11 amino acids. The CDR3 sequence: CASSYGTIQYF. The CDR3 DNA sequence: TGTGCCAGCAGCTATGGGACTATTCAGTATTTT.

This sequence joins TRBV29-1 and TRBJ1-1; weak D call: TRBD1 (6 bases). The CDR3 sequence is 13 residues long. Germline values: CDR1 SQVTM, CDR2 ANQGSEA. V shed 5 bases and J shed 1 base, with 11 bases lying between them. In DNA form, the CDR3 reads TGCAGCGTTTCCAGGGGACAGAACACTGAAGCTTTCTTT. It encodes CSVSRGQNTEAFF.

V and J are TRBV9 and TRBJ1-2; perhaps TRBD1 as D (5 bases). The CDR3 consists of 15 residues. Germline loops: CDR1 SGDLS, CDR2 YYNGEE. With 1 base removed from V and 3 bases from J, the gap between germline ends came to 13 bases. The CDR3 loop is CASSVNGRGDYGYTF. DNA for the CDR3: TGTGCCAGCAGCGTAAATGGGAGGGGAGACTATGGCTACACCTTC.

V gene TRBV5-4 combines with J gene TRBJ2-5; D perhaps matches TRBD1 (5 bases). CDR3 length: 15 amino acids. CDR1 and CDR2 from the germline V gene are SGHNT and YYREEE (reference sequence). V shed 4 bases and J shed 2 bases, with 15 bases lying between them. CDR3 DNA sequence: TGTGCCAGCAGCAGATCGACAGCCCGACAAGAGACCCAGTACTTC. This codes for CASSRSTARQETQYF.

This chain links TRBV5-1 with TRBJ2-1; no clear D gene. In germline, CDR1 is SGHRS, CDR2 YFSETQ. The CDR3 runs 15 residues. The ends were cut back, 0 bases at V and 2 bases at J, with 9 bases in the middle. DNA of the CDR3: TGCGCCAGCAGCTTGGACAGTGCTACCTACAATGAGCAGTTCTTC. Its translation is CASSLDSATYNEQFF.

V usage is TRBV30 and J usage is TRBJ1-2; D not certain. Germline lookup yields CDR1 GTSNPN and CDR2 SVGIG (reference sequence). V lost 0 bases, J lost 1 base, and 9 bases lay in between. This CDR3 is 14 amino acids long. The CDR3 DNA is TGTGCCTGGAGTGTACTCCGGGTTAACTATGGCTACACCTTC. Translation gives CAWSVLRVNYGYTF.

The chain combines TRBV29-1 with TRBJ2-5; D unclear. Germline V CDR1 and CDR2: SQVTM, ANQGSEA. V was clipped by 4 bases and J by 5 bases, with 11 bases between them. The CDR3 loop spans 12 amino acids. The chain's CDR3 is CSVVGRRETQYF. In DNA form, the CDR3 reads TGCAGCGTTGTAGGCCGGCGGGAGACCCAGTACTTC.